These T cell receptor beta chains were read from a single sample in a study of blood T cell repertoires in COVID-19. Profiled with immunoSEQ multiplex PCR; TCRdb holds only in-frame clones, not every one. Among a few hundred thousand clones listed, about 82% were seen once. Material for sequencing was peripheral blood. The receptors come from a woman between 50 and 59 years old with acute or convalescent COVID-19. The CDR3 runs from the conserved cysteine through the conserved F or W. The D gene is left open where the match is weak. The size entry is marked missing in some rows and otherwise reads once, few, many or a size class.

D	size	V	J	DNA	CDR3
.	.	TRBV7-3	TRBJ2-3	TGTGCCAGCAGGACTAACTCCTTGGAAGATACGCAGTATTTT	CASRTNSLEDTQYF
.	.	TRBV7-3	TRBJ2-6	TGTGCCAGCAGCATGGGAGTTACGTCTGGGGCCAACGTCCTGACTTTC	CASSMGVTSGANVLTF
TRBD1	.	TRBV30	TRBJ1-2	TGTGCCTGGAGTGTCGGACAGGGGGCGGTTTATGGCTACACCTTC	CAWSVGQGAVYGYTF
.	few	TRBV6-2/TRBV6-3	TRBJ2-7	TGTGCCAGCAGTCGGGATAGCGGCCTTTCTGACGAGCAGTACTTC	CASSRDSGLSDEQYF
.	.	TRBV30	TRBJ2-5	TGTGCCTGGAGTGTACAGGCAACCAGGGAGACCCAGTACTTC	CAWSVQATRETQYF
.	.	TRBV9	TRBJ2-4	TGTGCCAGCAGCGTGTCTACAGGGGACGGGAGCAAAAACATTCAGTACTTC	CASSVSTGDGSKNIQYF
.	.	TRBV5-1	TRBJ2-7	TGCGCCAGCAGCTTGGCAGGCGGGTTGGCCTACGAGCAGTACTTC	CASSLAGGLAYEQYF
TRBD2	few	TRBV7-2	TRBJ2-3	TGTGCCAGCAGCCAACTAGCGGGCGACGTCGGTACGCAGTATTTT	CASSQLAGDVGTQYF
TRBD2	.	TRBV5-1	TRBJ2-3	TGCGCCAGCAGCTTGACAGCGGGGGAGGGCGATACGCAGTATTTT	CASSLTAGEGDTQYF
.	.	TRBV5-4	TRBJ2-5	TGTGCCAGCAGCCCGCCCCTGGGCAGACAAGAGACCCAGTACTTC	CASSPPLGRQETQYF
.	.	TRBV5-1	TRBJ1-4	TGCGCCAGCAGCTCAGGCGGGGCGCGGGAAAAACTGTTTTTT	CASSSGGAREKLFF
.	.	TRBV10-3	TRBJ1-1	TGTGCCATCAGTGATGTCTCAGGGATGAACACTGAAGCTTTCTTT	CAISDVSGMNTEAFF
TRBD2	.	TRBV5-4	TRBJ2-5	TGTGCCAGCAGCTTCTCCTACGGCGGGGGAGAGACCCAGTACTTC	CASSFSYGGGETQYF
TRBD1	.	TRBV5-4	TRBJ2-5	TGTGCCAGCAGCTTCCCGGGACAGGGACGGGAGACCCAGTACTTC	CASSFPGQGRETQYF
TRBD1	.	TRBV19	TRBJ2-7	TGTGCCAGTAGTATACCCTCCGGGACAGGGAAAGGGTACGAGCAGTACTTC	CASSIPSGTGKGYEQYF
.	.	TRBV7-6	TRBJ2-3	TGTGCCAGCAGCTTAGCTAGTCGGGGGTACTTATCGCCCCACACAGATACGCAGTATTTT	CASSLASRGYLSPHTDTQYF
TRBD2	once	TRBV27	TRBJ2-7	TGTGCCAGCATCGGATGGCACGGGGAGACTAGCGGGGGGACCTACGAGCAGTACTTC	CASIGWHGETSGGTYEQYF
.	.	TRBV5-1	TRBJ1-1	TGCGCCAGCAGCTTGCTTCTGAACACTGAAGCTTTCTTT	CASSLLLNTEAFF
.	.	TRBV28	TRBJ2-5	TGTGCCAGCAGTTTATTGGGGGCGCTCGGAGAGACCCAGTACTTC	CASSLLGALGETQYF
TRBD1	few	TRBV7-9	TRBJ1-2	TGTGCCAGCAGCTTAAAACCCCAGGGGGAGGAAGGCTACACCTTC	CASSLKPQGEEGYTF
TRBD2	.	TRBV9	TRBJ2-1	TGTGCCAGCAGCGCCGGGGGACTAGCAAACAATGAGCAGTTCTTC	CASSAGGLANNEQFF
TRBD1	once	TRBV19	TRBJ2-5	TGTGCCAGTAGTATGATAACAGGGGGCGCAGAGACCCAGTACTTC	CASSMITGGAETQYF